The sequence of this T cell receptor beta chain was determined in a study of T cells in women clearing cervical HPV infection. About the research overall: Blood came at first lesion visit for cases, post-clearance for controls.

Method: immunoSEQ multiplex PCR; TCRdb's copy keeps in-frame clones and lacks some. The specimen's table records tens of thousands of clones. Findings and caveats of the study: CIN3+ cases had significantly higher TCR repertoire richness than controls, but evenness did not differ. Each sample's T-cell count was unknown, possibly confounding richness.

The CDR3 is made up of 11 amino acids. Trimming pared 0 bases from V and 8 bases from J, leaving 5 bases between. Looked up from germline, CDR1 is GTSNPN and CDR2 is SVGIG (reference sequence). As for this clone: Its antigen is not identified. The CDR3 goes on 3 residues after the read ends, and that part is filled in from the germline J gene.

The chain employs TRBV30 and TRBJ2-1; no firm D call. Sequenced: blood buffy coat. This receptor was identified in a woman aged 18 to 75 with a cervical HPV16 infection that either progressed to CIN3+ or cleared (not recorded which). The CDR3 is CAWSVRDEQFF. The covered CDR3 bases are TGTGCCTGGAGTGTACGGGATGAG.